This is a list of T cell receptor beta chains from one sample in a study of T cell responses to AZD1222 COVID-19 vaccine. Profiling relied on immunoSEQ multiplex PCR, and the TCRdb table lists in-frame clones only, not all of them. The sample records 120,000 to 150,000 clones, approximately 90% being singletons. This specimen consisted of peripheral blood, obtained on day 0 of AZD1222 vaccination. Receptor source: an adult in good health. Both conserved end residues are part of each CDR3. Fields, in order: J gene, D gene, clone size, V gene, CDR3 DNA, CDR3 protein. The D gene is left open where the match is weak. Clone size, where shown, is once, few, many, or a class for clones that have expanded.

J gene: TRBJ2-2; D gene: .; clone size: .; V gene: TRBV27; CDR3 DNA: TGTGCCACCTCGGACAGTTACACCGGGGAGCTGTTTTTT; CDR3 protein: CATSDSYTGELFF
J gene: TRBJ1-1; D gene: .; clone size: .; V gene: TRBV6-6; CDR3 DNA: TGTGCCAGCAGTTACGAGGGCCTAATGAACACTGAAGCTTTCTTT; CDR3 protein: CASSYEGLMNTEAFF
J gene: TRBJ2-2; D gene: .; clone size: .; V gene: TRBV28; CDR3 DNA: TGTGCCAGCTCAACGCCGACCGGGGAGCTGTTTTTT; CDR3 protein: CASSTPTGELFF
J gene: TRBJ1-2; D gene: TRBD1; clone size: .; V gene: TRBV5-6; CDR3 DNA: TGTGCCAGCAGCTTGGGGGCGGACAGGGCCTATGGCTACACCTTC; CDR3 protein: CASSLGADRAYGYTF
J gene: TRBJ1-2; D gene: .; clone size: .; V gene: TRBV6-5; CDR3 DNA: TGTGCCAGCAGGACTCGGACGGACTTGATCCACTACACCTTC; CDR3 protein: CASRTRTDLIHYTF
J gene: TRBJ2-6; D gene: .; clone size: .; V gene: TRBV10-3; CDR3 DNA: TGTGCCATCAGTGAGTCCGGGGGCTCTGGGGCCAACGTCCTGACTTTC; CDR3 protein: CAISESGGSGANVLTF
J gene: TRBJ1-1; D gene: .; clone size: once; V gene: TRBV2; CDR3 DNA: TGTGCCAGCCATCGACAGTCCCGTGGAGCTTTCTTT; CDR3 protein: CASHRQSRGAFF
J gene: TRBJ2-5; D gene: .; clone size: .; V gene: TRBV3-1/TRBV3-2; CDR3 DNA: TGTGCCAGCAGCCAAGGGTCAACCGGGGGGCCGGAGACCCAGTACTTC; CDR3 protein: CASSQGSTGGPETQYF
J gene: TRBJ2-1; D gene: TRBD1; clone size: .; V gene: TRBV7-3; CDR3 DNA: TGTGCCAGCAGCGCCCCGGGACAGGGGAGTGAGCAGTTCTTC; CDR3 protein: CASSAPGQGSEQFF
J gene: TRBJ2-7; D gene: TRBD1; clone size: .; V gene: TRBV28; CDR3 DNA: TGTGCCAGCAGTTTCCCCTCCGGGACAGGATTATACGAGCAGTACTTC; CDR3 protein: CASSFPSGTGLYEQYF
J gene: TRBJ2-7; D gene: .; clone size: .; V gene: TRBV27; CDR3 DNA: TGTGCCAGCAGTTTATTGGCTGGTAGAGAGCAGTACTTC; CDR3 protein: CASSLLAGREQYF
J gene: TRBJ2-7; D gene: .; clone size: .; V gene: TRBV6-2/TRBV6-3; CDR3 DNA: TGTGCCAGCAGTTACCTCCGCAGGGCGGAATCCTACGAGCAGTACTTC; CDR3 protein: CASSYLRRAESYEQYF
J gene: TRBJ1-4; D gene: .; clone size: .; V gene: TRBV11-2; CDR3 DNA: TGTGCCAGCAGCTTAGTTCCCACCTTGGGACCAACTAATGAAAAACTGTTTTTT; CDR3 protein: CASSLVPTLGPTNEKLFF
J gene: TRBJ1-1; D gene: .; clone size: .; V gene: TRBV12-5; CDR3 DNA: TGTGCTAGTGGTACCCCAGGGGCCACTGAAGCTTTCTTT; CDR3 protein: CASGTPGATEAFF
J gene: TRBJ2-7; D gene: .; clone size: .; V gene: TRBV7-6; CDR3 DNA: TGTGCCAGCAGCCCCTCGGCCGGATCCTACGAGCAGTACTTC; CDR3 protein: CASSPSAGSYEQYF
J gene: TRBJ2-1; D gene: TRBD2; clone size: .; V gene: TRBV9; CDR3 DNA: TGTGCCAGCAGCGTCGTAGGACTAGCGGGAGTGAATGAGCAGTTCTTC; CDR3 protein: CASSVVGLAGVNEQFF
J gene: TRBJ1-1; D gene: .; clone size: once; V gene: TRBV10-3; CDR3 DNA: TGTGCCATCACCTACGGGGGTATGAACACTGAAGCTTTCTTT; CDR3 protein: CAITYGGMNTEAFF
J gene: TRBJ1-3; D gene: TRBD1; clone size: once; V gene: TRBV6-5; CDR3 DNA: TGTGCCAGCAGTACTGACAGGGACTCTGGAAACACCATATATTTT; CDR3 protein: CASSTDRDSGNTIYF
J gene: TRBJ2-7; D gene: .; clone size: .; V gene: TRBV20-1; CDR3 DNA: TGCAGTGCCAGGGGACATTACGAGCAGTACTTC; CDR3 protein: CSARGHYEQYF
J gene: TRBJ1-5; D gene: .; clone size: .; V gene: TRBV11-2; CDR3 DNA: TGTGCCAGCAGCTTAGATTCAGGCCAGCCCCAGCATTTT; CDR3 protein: CASSLDSGQPQHF
J gene: TRBJ1-1; D gene: TRBD1; clone size: .; V gene: TRBV7-9; CDR3 DNA: TGTGCCAGCAGCCCGCTCGGACAGGGCAAAGGTGAAGCTTTCTTT; CDR3 protein: CASSPLGQGKGEAFF
J gene: TRBJ1-4; D gene: .; clone size: .; V gene: TRBV3-1/TRBV3-2; CDR3 DNA: TGTGCCAGCAGCCCCAGGGTGGGTAATGAAAAACTGTTTTTT; CDR3 protein: CASSPRVGNEKLFF
J gene: TRBJ1-2; D gene: .; clone size: .; V gene: TRBV9; CDR3 DNA: TGTGCCAGCAGCGTAGCCCCAGGATTAGCCGCCGGCTACACCTTC; CDR3 protein: CASSVAPGLAAGYTF
J gene: TRBJ1-6; D gene: TRBD1; clone size: .; V gene: TRBV7-9; CDR3 DNA: TGTGCCAGCAGCCTCGACAGGGATAATTCACCCCTCCACTTT; CDR3 protein: CASSLDRDNSPLHF
J gene: TRBJ2-7; D gene: .; clone size: once; V gene: TRBV9; CDR3 DNA: TGTGCCAGCAGCCCGGAAGCGGCGGGGTACGAGCAGTACTTC; CDR3 protein: CASSPEAAGYEQYF
J gene: TRBJ2-3; D gene: .; clone size: .; V gene: TRBV10-3; CDR3 DNA: TGTGCCACGCGGTCCGGCACAGATACGCAGTATTTT; CDR3 protein: CATRSGTDTQYF
J gene: TRBJ1-1; D gene: .; clone size: .; V gene: TRBV19; CDR3 DNA: TGTGCCAGTAGTATATCCGGCATCATGAACACTGAAGCTTTCTTT; CDR3 protein: CASSISGIMNTEAFF
J gene: TRBJ2-1; D gene: .; clone size: .; V gene: TRBV28; CDR3 DNA: TGTGCCAGCAGTTTATGGCGGGACTCCAATGAGCAGTTCTTC; CDR3 protein: CASSLWRDSNEQFF
J gene: TRBJ2-5; D gene: .; clone size: .; V gene: TRBV4-3; CDR3 DNA: TGCGCCAGCAGCCAGGGGGGACCCGGGGGTCAAGAGACCCAGTACTTC; CDR3 protein: CASSQGGPGGQETQYF
J gene: TRBJ1-1; D gene: .; clone size: .; V gene: TRBV3-1/TRBV3-2; CDR3 DNA: TGTGCCAGCAGCCTCACAGGCACTGAAGCTTTCTTT; CDR3 protein: CASSLTGTEAFF
J gene: TRBJ1-3; D gene: .; clone size: .; V gene: TRBV15; CDR3 DNA: TGTGCCACCACCGCGGGCTCTGGAAACACCATATATTTT; CDR3 protein: CATTAGSGNTIYF
J gene: TRBJ2-7; D gene: .; clone size: few; V gene: TRBV18; CDR3 DNA: TGTGCCAGCTCACAACAGGGAAGCTCCTACGAGCAGTACTTC; CDR3 protein: CASSQQGSSYEQYF
J gene: TRBJ1-1; D gene: .; clone size: .; V gene: TRBV27; CDR3 DNA: TGTGCCTCGGGGTGGGGCATCAACACTGAAGCTTTCTTT; CDR3 protein: CASGWGINTEAFF
J gene: TRBJ1-2; D gene: .; clone size: .; V gene: TRBV28; CDR3 DNA: TGTGCCAGCAGTTTGGCGGCCATTGGGGCTTATGGCTACACCTTC; CDR3 protein: CASSLAAIGAYGYTF
J gene: TRBJ1-3; D gene: TRBD1; clone size: .; V gene: TRBV4-2; CDR3 DNA: TGTGCCAGCAGCCAGGATTACAATACAGGGGACGGAAACACCATATATTTT; CDR3 protein: CASSQDYNTGDGNTIYF
J gene: TRBJ2-1; D gene: .; clone size: .; V gene: TRBV9; CDR3 DNA: TGTGCCAGCAGCGTAGCCAGTGGTAGCATTCCTTCGCAGTTCTTC; CDR3 protein: CASSVASGSIPSQFF
J gene: TRBJ2-7; D gene: TRBD2; clone size: .; V gene: TRBV6-2/TRBV6-3; CDR3 DNA: TGTGCCAGCAGCCTCGGTGGTAGCGGGGTACCCTACGAGCAGTACTTC; CDR3 protein: CASSLGGSGVPYEQYF
J gene: TRBJ2-3; D gene: .; clone size: .; V gene: TRBV10-3; CDR3 DNA: TGTGCCATCAGTAAAAAGACAGCGCTGGGGAGCACAGATACGCAGTATTTT; CDR3 protein: CAISKKTALGSTDTQYF
J gene: TRBJ2-1; D gene: .; clone size: few; V gene: TRBV19; CDR3 DNA: TGTGCCAGTAGTATGTTCGGACTACCAAACAATGAGCAGTTCTTC; CDR3 protein: CASSMFGLPNNEQFF
J gene: TRBJ1-2; D gene: .; clone size: .; V gene: TRBV18; CDR3 DNA: TGTGCCAGCTCACCACGGCAGTACCATCTTTTGTATGGCTACACCTTC; CDR3 protein: CASSPRQYHLLYGYTF
J gene: TRBJ1-2; D gene: .; clone size: .; V gene: TRBV9; CDR3 DNA: TGTGCCAGCAGCGTACTGGAGGTTCATCCATGGTTTGCTGGCTACACCTTC; CDR3 protein: CASSVLEVHPWFAGYTF
J gene: TRBJ1-4; D gene: .; clone size: .; V gene: TRBV7-9; CDR3 DNA: TGTGCCAGCAGCTTGGAACCGTCGACTAATGAAAAACTGTTTTTT; CDR3 protein: CASSLEPSTNEKLFF
J gene: TRBJ2-7; D gene: .; clone size: .; V gene: TRBV4-3; CDR3 DNA: TGCGCCAGCAGCCCCTCGCGTGGGAACGAGCAGTACTTC; CDR3 protein: CASSPSRGNEQYF
J gene: TRBJ2-3; D gene: .; clone size: .; V gene: TRBV27; CDR3 DNA: TGTGCCAGCAGTCAACAGGTCATCGTCCCGCAAGATACGCAGTATTTT; CDR3 protein: CASSQQVIVPQDTQYF
J gene: TRBJ2-5; D gene: TRBD2; clone size: .; V gene: TRBV9; CDR3 DNA: TGTGCCAGCAGCGTAGACACTAGCGGGGAGGAGACCCAGTACTTC; CDR3 protein: CASSVDTSGEETQYF
J gene: TRBJ2-7; D gene: .; clone size: .; V gene: TRBV3-1/TRBV3-2; CDR3 DNA: TGTGCCAGCAGCCAGGGCGGCTACGAGCAGTACTTC; CDR3 protein: CASSQGGYEQYF
J gene: TRBJ2-5; D gene: .; clone size: .; V gene: TRBV6-6; CDR3 DNA: TGTGCCAGCAGTACCCACTGGGACACAGGGCGGGTGACCCAGTACTTC; CDR3 protein: CASSTHWDTGRVTQYF
J gene: TRBJ2-7; D gene: .; clone size: .; V gene: TRBV6-1; CDR3 DNA: TGTGCCAGCAGTGAACGGGAGCAAGGGCAGTACTTC; CDR3 protein: CASSEREQGQYF
J gene: TRBJ2-2; D gene: .; clone size: .; V gene: TRBV29-1; CDR3 DNA: TGCAGCGTTGGCGACCGTTCTGCGAACACCGGGGAGCTGTTTTTT; CDR3 protein: CSVGDRSANTGELFF
J gene: TRBJ1-1; D gene: .; clone size: .; V gene: TRBV4-2; CDR3 DNA: TGTGCCAGCAGCCAAGATGTGGCGAACACTGAAGCTTTCTTT; CDR3 protein: CASSQDVANTEAFF
J gene: TRBJ2-2; D gene: TRBD2; clone size: .; V gene: TRBV4-1; CDR3 DNA: TGCGCCAGCAGCCTTCCGGGACTAGCGTCGAACACCGGGGAGCTGTTTTTT; CDR3 protein: CASSLPGLASNTGELFF
J gene: TRBJ1-2; D gene: .; clone size: .; V gene: TRBV28; CDR3 DNA: TGTGCCAGCAGTTTTCAGGGGTCTGATGGCTACACCTTC; CDR3 protein: CASSFQGSDGYTF
J gene: TRBJ2-7; D gene: .; clone size: few; V gene: TRBV7-7; CDR3 DNA: TGTGCTAGCAGCCCCGCCGTAGGGGTAGGGGCGGAGCAGTACTTC; CDR3 protein: CASSPAVGVGAEQYF
J gene: TRBJ1-5; D gene: TRBD1; clone size: .; V gene: TRBV19; CDR3 DNA: TGTGCCAGTGGCTTTATCCTACCGGGACAGGGGGATGGAAGCAATCAGCCCCAGCATTTT; CDR3 protein: CASGFILPGQGDGSNQPQHF
J gene: TRBJ1-4; D gene: .; clone size: .; V gene: TRBV21-1; CDR3 DNA: TGTGCCACTTTGAGCCCCAATTCAACTAATGAAAAACTGTTTTTT; CDR3 protein: CATLSPNSTNEKLFF
J gene: TRBJ1-2; D gene: .; clone size: .; V gene: TRBV6-5; CDR3 DNA: TGTGCCAGCAGATCGGGAGGTTATGGCTACACCTTC; CDR3 protein: CASRSGGYGYTF
J gene: TRBJ1-4; D gene: .; clone size: .; V gene: TRBV7-2; CDR3 DNA: TGTGCCAGCAGCTTGATATTCGGGAATGAAAAACTGTTTTTT; CDR3 protein: CASSLIFGNEKLFF
J gene: TRBJ2-3; D gene: TRBD2; clone size: .; V gene: TRBV9; CDR3 DNA: TGTGCCAGCAGCCCAGCGGGGGACACAGATACGCAGTATTTT; CDR3 protein: CASSPAGDTDTQYF
J gene: TRBJ1-2; D gene: .; clone size: once; V gene: TRBV7-2; CDR3 DNA: TGTGCCAGCAGCTCCTCTACAGGTTACAACTATGGCTACACCTTC; CDR3 protein: CASSSSTGYNYGYTF
J gene: TRBJ2-7; D gene: .; clone size: once; V gene: TRBV3-1/TRBV3-2; CDR3 DNA: TGTGCCAGCAGCTACGGGCCTCTTGGGGGGGAGCAGTACTTC; CDR3 protein: CASSYGPLGGEQYF